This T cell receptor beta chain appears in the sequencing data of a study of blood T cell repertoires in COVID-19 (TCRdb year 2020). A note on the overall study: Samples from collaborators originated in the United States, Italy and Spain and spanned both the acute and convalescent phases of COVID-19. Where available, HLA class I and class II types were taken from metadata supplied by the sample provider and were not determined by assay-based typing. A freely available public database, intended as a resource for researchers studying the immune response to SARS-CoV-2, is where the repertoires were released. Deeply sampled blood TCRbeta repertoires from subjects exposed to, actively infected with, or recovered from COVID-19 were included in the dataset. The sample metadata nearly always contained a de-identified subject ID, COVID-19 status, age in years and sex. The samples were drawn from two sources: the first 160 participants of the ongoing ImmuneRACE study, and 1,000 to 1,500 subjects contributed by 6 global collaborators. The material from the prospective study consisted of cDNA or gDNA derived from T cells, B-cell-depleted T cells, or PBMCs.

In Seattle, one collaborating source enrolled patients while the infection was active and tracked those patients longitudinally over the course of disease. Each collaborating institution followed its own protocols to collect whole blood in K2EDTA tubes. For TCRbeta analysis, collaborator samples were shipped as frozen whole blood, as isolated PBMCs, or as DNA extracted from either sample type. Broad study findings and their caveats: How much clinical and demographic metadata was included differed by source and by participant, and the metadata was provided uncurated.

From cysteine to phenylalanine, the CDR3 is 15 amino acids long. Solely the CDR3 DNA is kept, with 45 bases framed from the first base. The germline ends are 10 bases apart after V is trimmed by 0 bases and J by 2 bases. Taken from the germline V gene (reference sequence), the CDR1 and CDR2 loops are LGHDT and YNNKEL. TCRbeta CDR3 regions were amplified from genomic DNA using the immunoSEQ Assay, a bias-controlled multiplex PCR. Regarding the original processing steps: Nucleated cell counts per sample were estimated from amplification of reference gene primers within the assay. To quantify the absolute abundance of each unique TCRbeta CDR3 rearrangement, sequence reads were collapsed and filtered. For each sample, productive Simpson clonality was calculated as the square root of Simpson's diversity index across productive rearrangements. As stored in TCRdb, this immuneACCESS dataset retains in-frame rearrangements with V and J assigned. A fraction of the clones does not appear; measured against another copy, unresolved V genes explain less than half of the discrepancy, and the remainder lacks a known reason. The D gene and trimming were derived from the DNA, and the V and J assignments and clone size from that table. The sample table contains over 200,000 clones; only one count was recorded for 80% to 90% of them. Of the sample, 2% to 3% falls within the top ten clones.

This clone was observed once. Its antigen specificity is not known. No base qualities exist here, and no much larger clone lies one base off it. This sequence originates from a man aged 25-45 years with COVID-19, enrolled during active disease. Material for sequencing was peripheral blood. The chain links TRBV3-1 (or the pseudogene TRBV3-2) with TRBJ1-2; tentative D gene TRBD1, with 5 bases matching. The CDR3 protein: CASSQDQRGNYGYTF. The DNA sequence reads TGTGCCAGCAGCCAAGACCAACGGGGGAACTATGGCTACACCTTC.